This T cell receptor (beta chain) was obtained from a study of T cell changes during pregnancy in multiple sclerosis. Some clones are missing from TCRdb's copy, which holds only in-frame ones; the method was immunoSEQ multiplex PCR. The data show around 71,000 clones, with around nine tenths seen just once and more than 0.9% held by the top ten. V lost 2 bases to trimming and J lost 7 bases, with 15 bases between them. The CDR3 has 14 residues. Germline CDR1 reads SGHNT; CDR2 reads YYREEE (reference sequence). Sample: peripheral blood, taken in the third trimester of pregnancy. This rearrangement joins TRBV5-4 to TRBJ1-1, with no clear D. The TCR was taken from a female donor with multiple sclerosis, enrolled in a pregnancy study. The CDR3 DNA follows: TGTGCCAGCAGCTTACGGCGGGAGGAGGGTGAAGCTTTCTTT. Protein: CASSLRREEGEAFF.